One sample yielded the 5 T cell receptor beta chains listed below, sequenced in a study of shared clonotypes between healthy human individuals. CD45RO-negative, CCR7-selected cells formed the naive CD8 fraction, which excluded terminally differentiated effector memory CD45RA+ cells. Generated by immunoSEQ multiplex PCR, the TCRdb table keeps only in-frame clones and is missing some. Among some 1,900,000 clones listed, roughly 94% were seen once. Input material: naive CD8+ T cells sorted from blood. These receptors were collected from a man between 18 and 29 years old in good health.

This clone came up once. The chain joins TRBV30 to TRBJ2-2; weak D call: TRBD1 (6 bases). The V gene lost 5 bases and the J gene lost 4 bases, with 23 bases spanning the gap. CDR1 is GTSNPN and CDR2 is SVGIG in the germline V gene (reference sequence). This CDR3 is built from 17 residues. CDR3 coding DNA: TGTGCCTGGGGTGGGTTCTACAGGGTCTCGGGCACCGGGGAGCTGTTTTTT. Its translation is CAWGGFYRVSGTGELFF.

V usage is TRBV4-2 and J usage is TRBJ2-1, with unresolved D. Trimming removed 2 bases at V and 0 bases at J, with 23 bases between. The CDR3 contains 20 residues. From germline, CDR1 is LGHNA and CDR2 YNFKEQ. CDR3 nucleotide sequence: TGTGCCAGCAGCCAACCCGAGATCCCGGGTCCCCGCAGCTCCTACAATGAGCAGTTCTTC. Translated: CASSQPEIPGPRSSYNEQFF.

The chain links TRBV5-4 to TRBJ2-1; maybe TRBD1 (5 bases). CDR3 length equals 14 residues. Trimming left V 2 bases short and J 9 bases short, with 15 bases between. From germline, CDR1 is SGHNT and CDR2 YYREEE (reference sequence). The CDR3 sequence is CASSFPGSDIEQFF. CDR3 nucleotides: TGTGCCAGCAGCTTCCCTGGCTCGGACATTGAGCAGTTCTTC.

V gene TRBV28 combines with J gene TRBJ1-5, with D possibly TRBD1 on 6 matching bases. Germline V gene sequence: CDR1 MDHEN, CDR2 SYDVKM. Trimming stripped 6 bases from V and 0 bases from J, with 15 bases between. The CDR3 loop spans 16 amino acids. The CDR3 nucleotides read TGTGCCAGCAGCCCACAGGGTATAGATAGCAATCAGCCCCAGCATTTT. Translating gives CASSPQGIDSNQPQHF. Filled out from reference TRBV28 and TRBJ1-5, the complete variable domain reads DVKVTQSSRYLVKRTGEKVFLECVQDMDHENMFWYRQDPGLGLRLIYFSYDVKMKEKGDIPEGYSVSREKKERFSLILESASTNQTSMYLCASSPQGIDSNQPQHFGDGTRLSIL.

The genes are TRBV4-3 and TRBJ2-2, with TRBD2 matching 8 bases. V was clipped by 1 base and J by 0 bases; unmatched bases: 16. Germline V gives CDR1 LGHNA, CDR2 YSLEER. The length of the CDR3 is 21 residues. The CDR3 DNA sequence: TGCGCCAGCAGCCAAGGACCCAAGGATCCAGCGGGAGTGACGAACACCGGGGAGCTGTTTTTT. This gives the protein CASSQGPKDPAGVTNTGELFF.